This T cell receptor beta chain appears in the sequencing data of a study of T cells in women clearing cervical HPV infection. Study-wide context: Control women cleared a single incident HPV16 infection within 12 months.

Only in-frame clones appear in the TCRdb table, and some are missing; sequencing was by immunoSEQ multiplex PCR. This sample's clone table lists approximately 16,000 clones. Germline CDR1 reads SQVTM; CDR2 reads ANQGSEA. Trimming removed 4 bases from V and 4 bases from J, with 11 bases in between. This CDR3 spans 13 amino acids. Comment on this clone: Its antigen is unknown. The read terminates 3 residues before the CDR3 end, so the remaining end is supplied by the germline J gene.

Findings and caveats of the study: TRBV6-7 abundance was lower in cases than controls (about 0.099% versus 0.16%). Richness differences could reflect unmeasured T-cell content per sample.

J is TRBJ1-5 and V is TRBV29-1, with D tentatively TRBD1 (5 bases). This receptor was identified in a woman between 18 and 75 years old with a cervical HPV16 infection that either progressed to CIN3+ or cleared (not recorded which). The sequenced sample was blood buffy coat. CDR3 sequence reads: CSVGQGKNQPQHF. The CDR3 DNA, read in part, is TGCAGCGTTGGGCAGGGAAAGAATCAGCCC.